The 27 T cell receptor beta chains presented below share a single source sample, sequenced in a study of Graves' ophthalmopathy and Graves' hyperthyroidism. Transcripts of RNA were the source for amplifying TCR beta CDR3 regions. In the first round, RT-PCR was carried out with HTBI primers, and a multiplex PCR formed the second round. TCRdb processed the multiplex PCR reads anew with MiXCR; each CDR3 protein has one entry. Of fewer than 650,000 distinct CDR3 sequences in the sample, about a fifth are singletons; the top ten hold around 6.9%. Material for sequencing was peripheral blood. These receptors all come from a woman between 18 and 29 years old with stable Graves' hyperthyroidism. Some clones in this sample may be carry-over from other donors' samples.

This clonotype was recorded at least ten times. A junction boundary mismatches the germline segment, possibly from a read error. The chain has TRBV9 and TRBJ2-6, with D uncertain. This CDR3 has 13 residues. Germline V CDR1 and CDR2: SGDLS, YYNGEE. The CDR3 DNA sequence: TGTGCCAGCAGAAGTTCTGGGGTCAACGTCCTGACTTTC. The encoded protein is CASRSSGVNVLTF.

This clonotype was seen ten or more times. The rearrangement joins TRBV20-1 to TRBJ1-1, with D unclear. The length of the CDR3 is 10 residues. Trimming left V 4 bases short and J 7 bases short, with 7 bases between. Germline-derived CDR1 and CDR2 are DFQATT and SNEGSKA (reference sequence). The CDR3 DNA follows: TGCAGTGCTACGCGGATTGAAGCTTTCTTT. Translated: CSATRIEAFF.

This clonotype was seen ten or more times. The chain is built from TRBV7-2 and TRBJ2-5; D remains unclear. CDR3 size: 13 residues. Germline-derived CDR1 and CDR2 are SGHTA and FQGNSA. V lost 2 bases and J 5 bases, leaving 9 bases between the germline ends. The CDR3 bases are TGTGCCAGCAGCTTATTTGTTACGGAGACCCAGTACTTC. Protein sequence: CASSLFVTETQYF.

The table lists this clonotype with a few counts. The junction departs from the called germline gene at one end, perhaps through a read error. This rearrangement joins TRBV6-2 or TRBV6-3 to TRBJ1-6, with TRBD1 identical over 8 bases. The germline gives CDR1 MNHEY, CDR2 SVGEGT. The CDR3 is 14 residues long. In nucleotides, the CDR3 is TGTGCCAGCAGTTACGACAGGGGAAATTCACACCTCCACTTT. Encoded protein: CASSYDRGNSHLHF.

Many counts were recorded for this clonotype. The rearrangement links TRBV12-3 or TRBV12-4 to TRBJ1-1, with 7 nucleotides matching TRBD1. Trimming cost V 6 bases and J 1 base; bases outside gene matches: 14. The length of the CDR3 is 17 residues. CDR3: CASRLTGYSLGNTEAFF. The CDR3 DNA sequence: TGTGCCAGCAGGCTGACAGGGTATAGCCTAGGGAACACTGAAGCTTTCTTT.

This clonotype was observed a handful of times. The rearrangement uses TRBV20-1 and TRBJ1-1, with D possibly TRBD1 on 6 matching bases. The CDR3 contains 16 residues. Deletions cut 6 bases from V and 1 base from J, with 21 bases between. Germline CDR1 is DFQATT and CDR2 is SNEGSKA (reference sequence). Here the CDR3 DNA reads TGCAGTGCACAACTAGGTCCGGGACAAACGAACACTGAAGCTTTCTTT. This translates into CSAQLGPGQTNTEAFF.

This sequence joins TRBV6-1 and TRBJ1-1, with no clear D. Germline V gene data show CDR1 as MNHNS and CDR2 as SASEGT. The CDR3 length is 14 residues. V was pared by 7 bases and J by 1 base, with 13 bases between. The DNA of the CDR3 is TGTGCCAGCATCGGATGGGATCAGAACACTGAAGCTTTCTTT. Its protein product is CASIGWDQNTEAFF.

This clonotype was picked up many times. The chain has TRBV27 and TRBJ2-7; 14 positions match TRBD2. The germline V gene encodes CDR1 MNHEY and CDR2 SMNVEV (reference sequence). After removal of 8 bases from V and 7 bases from J, the junction contained 10 bases not matched to a gene. The CDR3 extends over 15 amino acids. The CDR3 loop is CASGIRTSGRWEQYF. CDR3 sequence (DNA): TGTGCCAGCGGAATTAGGACTAGCGGGAGGTGGGAGCAGTACTTC.

The table lists this clonotype with many counts. V gene TRBV6-1 combines with J gene TRBJ1-1; D call uncertain. The V gene's germline CDR1 is MNHNS and CDR2 SASEGT. The CDR3 has 11 amino acids. With 4 bases removed from V and 7 bases from J, the gap between germline ends came to 7 bases. Here the CDR3 reads CASSADSEAFF. CDR3 coding DNA: TGTGCCAGCAGTGCAGATAGTGAAGCTTTCTTT.

The table lists this clonotype with many counts. The chain has TRBV7-9 and TRBJ2-5, with 8 nucleotides matching TRBD1. This CDR3 region has 14 residues. Germline V lookup: CDR1 SEHNR, CDR2 FQNEAQ (reference sequence). J lost 5 bases, V lost 5 bases, and 7 bases had no gene match. In nucleotides, the CDR3 is TGTGCCAGCAGCAAAGGACAGGGTAGGGAGACCCAGTACTTC. Amino acid sequence: CASSKGQGRETQYF.

Comments on this clonotype: One end of the junction is discordant with germline, which a read error may explain. The V gene is TRBV15, the J gene TRBJ1-1; D call uncertain. Germline lookup yields CDR1 LNHNV and CDR2 YYDKDF (reference sequence). The CDR3 extends over 13 amino acids. In nucleotides, the CDR3 is TGTGCCACCGGGCATGGAGGCTACACTGAAGCTCTCTTT. It codes for CATGHGGYTEALF.

This clonotype was seen ten or more times. The V gene is TRBV29-1, the J gene TRBJ1-1; 9 nucleotides line up with TRBD1. Germline lookup yields CDR1 SQVTM and CDR2 ANQGSEA. Losses at the gene ends were 6 bases for V and 2 bases for J; bases not matched to a gene: 4. The CDR3 totals 13 residues. The CDR3 bases are TGCAGCGTGACCACAGGGGGCAACACTGAAGCTTTCTTT. It translates to CSVTTGGNTEAFF.

In its sample, this clonotype was seen many times. J is TRBJ1-5 and V is TRBV7-2, with D unclear. This CDR3 region has 14 residues. Germline loops: CDR1 SGHTA, CDR2 FQGNSA. V was clipped by 1 base and J by 7 bases, with 11 bases between them. CDR3 DNA: TGTGCCAGCAGCTTAGACCCAAACGGGCAGCCCCAGCATTTT. It yields the protein CASSLDPNGQPQHF.

This clonotype was recorded a few times. The J gene is TRBJ2-7, the V gene TRBV20-1; 7 positions agree with TRBD1. V gave up 1 base and J gave up 5 bases; unmatched junction bases: 14. The CDR3 length is 16 residues. CDR1 and CDR2 (germline): DFQATT, SNEGSKA (reference sequence). The CDR3, as DNA: TGCAGTGCTAGAGGTCCGGACGGGACAGTAAGTCACGAGCAGTACTTC. The encoded protein is CSARGPDGTVSHEQYF.

This chain connects TRBV24-1 to TRBJ2-7; D is unclear. Deletions cut 6 bases from V and 2 bases from J, with 10 bases between. CDR1 KGHDR and CDR2 SFDVKD come from the germline V gene. The CDR3 sequence is 13 residues long. CDR3 bases: TGTGCCACCAGTTGGGCAGGAACCTACGAGCAGTACTTC. This translates into CATSWAGTYEQYF.

This clonotype was found many times. The chain joins TRBV7-3 to TRBJ2-2; 8 bases are shared with TRBD1. Unmatched junction bases numbered 5, after V lost 1 base and J lost 7 bases. From germline, CDR1 is SGHTA and CDR2 FQGTGA. The CDR3 is 15 amino acids. The CDR3 reads CASSLRQGAGGELFF. In nucleotides, the CDR3 is TGTGCCAGCAGCTTAAGGCAGGGGGCCGGCGGGGAGCTGTTTTTT.

As to this clonotype: Compared with germline, one end of the junction differs, possibly owing to a read error. This chain connects TRBV6-5 to TRBJ1-2, with a tentative D call TRBD1 (5 bases). The length of the CDR3 is 14 residues. Germline CDR1 and CDR2: MNHEY and SVGAGI. In DNA, the CDR3 is TGTCCCAGCAGTTACTCGGCAGGGACCTATGGCTACACCTTC. Translating gives CPSSYSAGTYGYTF.

This clonotype was detected only a few times. The J gene is TRBJ2-5, the V gene TRBV20-1, with 10 bases aligning to TRBD2. V shed 2 bases and J 5 bases; nucleotides not matched to a gene: 5. The CDR3 has 14 amino acids. The germline CDR1 and CDR2 sequences are DFQATT and SNEGSKA (reference sequence). DNA for the CDR3: TGCAGTGCTAGACCTAGCGGGAGTCGGGAGACCCAGTACTTC. Its protein product is CSARPSGSRETQYF.

The CDR3 sequence: CASTFGDDNSPLHF. In DNA, the CDR3 is TGTGCCAGCACTTTCGGGGACGACAATTCACCCCTCCACTTT. J is TRBJ1-6 and V is TRBV12-3 or TRBV12-4, with D possibly TRBD1 on 5 matching bases. The CDR3 runs to 14 residues. The V end lost 7 bases, the J end lost 7 bases, and 14 bases lay between the germline ends.

This clonotype was observed many times. V gene TRBV2 combines with J gene TRBJ2-5; unclear D gene. The germline V gene encodes CDR1 SNHLY and CDR2 FYNNEI. The CDR3 length is 14 residues. The V end lost 5 bases, the J end lost 1 base, and 11 bases lay between the germline ends. CDR3 bases: TGTGCCAGCAGTCAGGTGTTCGGCCAAGAGACCCAGTACTTC. It yields the protein CASSQVFGQETQYF.

This clonotype was counted ten times or more. The chain carries TRBV28 and TRBJ2-5, with TRBD2 matching over 10 bases. The CDR3 length is 17 residues. Germline V CDR1 and CDR2: MDHEN, SYDVKM. With 5 bases clipped from V and 4 bases from J, the junction kept 13 bases outside the gene matches. CDR3 in amino acids: CASSHHTSGGGVETQYF. The DNA of the CDR3 is TGTGCCAGCAGTCACCACACAAGCGGGGGGGGTGTAGAGACCCAGTACTTC.

This clonotype was recorded many times. The chain uses TRBV6-5 and TRBJ1-2; TRBD1 matches 9 bases. Germline trimming cut 2 bases from V and 2 bases from J; bases unmatched to any gene: 3. Germline loops: CDR1 MNHEY, CDR2 SVGAGI. The CDR3 spans 15 residues. The CDR3 sequence is CASSYGGTGNYGYTF. The CDR3 nucleotides are TGTGCCAGCAGTTACGGCGGGACAGGGAACTATGGCTACACCTTC.

V usage is TRBV28 and J usage is TRBJ1-1, with no clear D. V was cut by 2 bases and J by 5 bases, with 12 bases left in between. CDR1 and CDR2 from the germline V gene are MDHEN and SYDVKM. CDR3 length: 14 amino acids. The CDR3 is CASSLSRRGTEAFF. The DNA for the CDR3 is TGTGCCAGCAGTTTAAGCCGGAGAGGGACTGAAGCTTTCTTT.

This clonotype was observed at least ten times. The chain employs TRBV11-2 and TRBJ1-1; possibly TRBD1 for D (5 bases). V was shortened by 2 bases and J by 0 bases, with 13 bases between the two germline ends. This CDR3 comprises 16 residues. The germline V gene has CDR1 SGHAT and CDR2 FQNNGV. The CDR3 spells CASSLQTGTVNTEAFF. For the CDR3, the DNA is TGTGCCAGCAGCTTACAAACTGGGACGGTGAACACTGAAGCTTTCTTT.

Ten or more counts support this clonotype. This chain joins TRBV12-3 or TRBV12-4 and TRBJ1-1, with unresolved D. The ends were cut back, 7 bases at V and 8 bases at J, with 14 bases in the middle. This CDR3 has 12 residues. The CDR3 region has the DNA TGTGCCAGCACTACACGGAGAGGGGAAGCTTTCTTT. Translated, it gives CASTTRRGEAFF.

This clonotype was recorded many times. The chain links TRBV6-2 or TRBV6-3 to TRBJ2-7; 10 bases line up with TRBD1. There are 14 residues in the CDR3. CDR1 is MNHEY and CDR2 is SVGEGT in the germline V gene. V was pared by 6 bases and J by 3 bases, with 5 bases of the junction left unmatched. The CDR3 DNA is TGTGCCAGCAGACGGACAGGGGGGTTCTACGAGCAGTACTTC. The encoded protein is CASRRTGGFYEQYF.

This clonotype came up many times. Written as DNA, the CDR3 is TGTGCCAGCCCTACTCCGGGACCGGCAAAGGCCCAGTACTTC. It yields the protein CASPTPGPAKAQYF. The chain is built from TRBV2 and TRBJ2-5; D is tentatively TRBD1 or TRBD2 (5 bases each). V was clipped by 8 bases and J by 9 bases, with 22 bases between them. The CDR3 totals 14 residues. Germline V gene sequence: CDR1 SNHLY, CDR2 FYNNEI.